This T cell receptor beta chain was observed in a study of CD8 T cells in Susac syndrome. Study findings and constraints: TCR sequencing and HLA analysis covered a relatively small number of individuals.

Random hexamers were used to reverse transcribe the RNA input (about 0.45 to 1 ug). In TCRdb, the immunoSEQ multiplex PCR reads were re-called with MiXCR into one record per CDR3 protein. Counted here are roughly 200,000 distinct CDR3 sequences, roughly 95% occurring once; the ten biggest clones make up around 0.11%. This clonotype has just one count. Its antigen is not identified. The ends were cut back, 1 base at V and 0 bases at J, with 10 bases in the middle. Germline-derived CDR1 and CDR2 are DFQATT and SNEGSKA (reference sequence). The CDR3 consists of 15 residues. This clonotype was obtained from a human donor in good health. This rearrangement joins TRBV20-1 to TRBJ2-1; no clear D. Sequencing was carried out using CD4+ T cells from PBMCs. The CDR3 loop is CSARGRLVSYNEQFF. The CDR3 DNA follows: TGCAGTGCTAGAGGTCGGCTCGTCTCCTACAATGAGCAGTTCTTC.